A single sample gave rise to the 10 T cell receptor beta chains below, sequenced in a study of T cells expressing NK-cell markers. TCRdb derives one entry per CDR3 protein from the 5' RACE reads, leaving out DNA. Its table lists about 110,000 distinct CDR3 sequences. The sequenced sample was blood T cells: a sorted CD56 or NKG2C T cell subset, CD4+ or CD8+ T cells, or bulk PBMC T cells (not recorded which). The receptor set was obtained from a woman aged 18-69 years in good health.

The V call is TRBV6-2 or TRBV6-3, the J call TRBJ2-7. CDR1 is MNHEY, CDR2 SVGEGT, per germline. There are 14 residues in the CDR3. The CDR3 is CASSYGGGSYEQYF.

V and J are TRBV12-3 or TRBV12-4 and TRBJ2-1. The CDR3 covers 11 residues. CDR3 sequence: CASTGSSEQFF.

The chain joins TRBV10-3 to TRBJ1-5. This CDR3 has 14 amino acids. Germline V gives CDR1 ENHRY, CDR2 SYGVKD. This CDR3 reads CAISERQDSQPQHF.

This chain joins TRBV20-1 and TRBJ2-5; absent DNA, TCRdb's TRBD1 call cannot be checked. The germline CDR1 and CDR2 sequences are DFQATT and SNEGSKA (reference sequence). The CDR3 length is 13 residues. The CDR3 is CSASGGNQETQYF.

This sequence joins TRBV6-1 and TRBJ2-5; the D call of TRBD1 rests on TCRdb alone, since no DNA is present to check it. The CDR3 covers 13 residues. CDR1 is MNHNS and CDR2 is SASEGT in the germline V gene. CDR3: CASRRDYQETQYF.

The V call is TRBV5-1, the J call TRBJ1-5. The CDR3 extends over 17 amino acids. Germline V gene data show CDR1 as SGHRS and CDR2 as YFSETQ. The CDR3 sequence is CASSLRDFTYSNQPQHF.

CDR3 residues: CSVVLGGGNEQFF. The chain recombines TRBV29-1 with TRBJ2-1; the D gene TCRdb calls, TRBD1, cannot be checked with no DNA. Germline V gene sequence: CDR1 SQVTM, CDR2 ANQGSEA. The length of the CDR3 is 13 residues.

The chain recombines TRBV19 with TRBJ2-5; TCRdb picks TRBD1, but there is no DNA to check that call. CDR3 length: 13 amino acids. Germline values: CDR1 LNHDA, CDR2 SQIVND (reference sequence). The CDR3 is CASSTRTVETQYF.

The chain recombines TRBV5-1 with TRBJ1-4. The CDR3 extends over 15 amino acids. CDR1 and CDR2 from the germline V gene are SGHRS and YFSETQ. The CDR3 reads CASSLIGRSNEKLFF.

The chain is built from TRBV5-1 and TRBJ1-5. The CDR3 has 16 amino acids. CDR1 is SGHRS and CDR2 is YFSETQ in the germline V gene. The CDR3 loop reads CASSLDSPYSNQPQHF.